This TCR beta chain was sequenced in a study of T cells after yellow fever vaccination. Findings and limits, study-wide: Weaker, the secondary response peaked sooner, at day 5 versus 15. Overlap between CD4 and CD8 compartments was detected for a small share of clonotypes. After the booster, 96% of CD4 and roughly nine tenths of CD8 primary-response clones were re-detected.

As regards this clonotype: As yet, its antigen is unknown.

5'RACE template switching added a universal primer site and UMIs to TCR cDNA. TCRdb ran MiXCR on the 5' RACE reads and lists one entry per CDR3 protein. Among hundreds of thousands of distinct CDR3 sequences listed, approximately 12% were seen once. The TCR was taken from a young man who received the YFV17D yellow fever vaccine. This material consisted of PBMCs, taken on the day of the yellow fever booster vaccination.

This CDR3 is CASSPPLSGTGGLKLFF. The CDR3 bases are TGTGCCAGCAGCCCCCCCCTCTCCGGGACAGGGGGCCTAAAACTGTTTTTT. The chain uses TRBV7-9 and TRBJ1-4; TRBD1 matches 12 bases. The trim removed 5 bases at V and 10 bases at J, leaving 14 bases unmatched. In germline, CDR1 is SEHNR, CDR2 FQNEAQ (reference sequence). The CDR3 is made up of 17 amino acids.